This TCR beta chain was recovered during a study of cytomegalovirus exposure and HLA in healthy donors. Findings and caveats of the study: In vitro assays verified that three CMV-associated chains recognized CMV antigens specifically. Association of under 20,000 TCR beta sequences with HLA alleles was found at 0.05 false discovery rate in a later analysis.

About this clone itself: Its antigen is unidentified.

The PCR employed 60 Vbeta primers together with 13 Jbeta primers. The protocol was immunoSEQ multiplex PCR, while the TCRdb copy is restricted to in-frame clones and leaves out a portion. The sample records under 200,000 clones, 68% being singletons. The CDR3 runs 14 residues. Germline V gene data show CDR1 as KGHSH and CDR2 as LQKENI. Losses at the gene ends were 4 bases for V and 4 bases for J; bases not matched to a gene: 6. The rearrangement uses TRBV18 and TRBJ2-7; 8 positions match TRBD2. This TCR derives from a woman aged 18-29 years in good health and CMV-seropositive. The sequencing sample was made of PBMCs. The CDR3: CASSRAGEYYEQYF. CDR3 bases: TGTGCCAGCTCACGAGCGGGAGAGTATTACGAGCAGTACTTC.